The 27 T cell receptor beta chains in this list originate from one sample, sequenced in a study of CD8+ T cells in alopecia areata. Once RNA had been extracted, it was reverse transcribed into cDNA to act as the sequencing template. Produced via immunoSEQ multiplex PCR; TCRdb's table is partial and in-frame only. In the table there are 130,000 to 150,000 clones, approximately 80% of which are singletons. Treatment noted: oral pan-JAK inhibitor, 5-10 mg twice daily. The source material was CD8+ T cells sorted from blood, sampled at week 4, from a patient treated with tofacitinib. The receptor source for this set is a human donor with alopecia areata.

The chain has TRBV5-1 and TRBJ2-6; D remains ambiguous. Trimming left V 2 bases short and J 2 bases short, with 2 bases between. Germline values: CDR1 SGHRS, CDR2 YFSETQ. This CDR3 comprises 13 residues. As DNA, the CDR3 is TGCGCCAGCAGCTTAACTGGGGCCAACGTCCTGACTTTC. It yields the protein CASSLTGANVLTF.

The rearrangement links TRBV5-1 to TRBJ1-6; D possibly corresponds to TRBD1 (5 bases). Germline CDR1 is SGHRS and CDR2 is YFSETQ. V lost 0 bases, J lost 4 bases, and 11 bases lay in between. This CDR3 region has 16 residues. The CDR3 DNA reads as TGCGCCAGCAGCTTGGGGGACGGGAGTTATAATTCACCCCTCCACTTT. This gives the protein CASSLGDGSYNSPLHF.

The chain combines TRBV19 with TRBJ2-5; D remains unclear. The CDR3 spans 17 residues. Looked up from germline, CDR1 is LNHDA and CDR2 is SQIVND (reference sequence). V shed 0 bases and J shed 4 bases, with 18 bases lying between them. CDR3 sequence (DNA): TGTGCCAGTAGTATAGATCCCATAGGATCTGCGTTAGAGACCCAGTACTTC. It is translated as CASSIDPIGSALETQYF.

This rearrangement joins TRBV5-1 to TRBJ2-7, with D tentatively TRBD2 (5 bases). Trimming took 0 bases from V and 6 from J, leaving 10 bases between them. Germline V lookup: CDR1 SGHRS, CDR2 YFSETQ. The CDR3 consists of 13 residues. Written as DNA, the CDR3 is TGCGCCAGCAGCTTGGACGACTACCTCGAGCAGTACTTC. Translation gives CASSLDDYLEQYF.

The chain joins TRBV7-2 to TRBJ2-1; 9 nucleotides line up with TRBD2. Losses at the gene ends were 5 bases for V and 7 bases for J; bases not matched to a gene: 9. The CDR3 is 15 residues long. Germline V CDR1 and CDR2: SGHTA, FQGNSA. CDR3 DNA: TGTGCCAGCAGCGTACCCGGGACTAGCTGGAATGAGCAGTTCTTC. As protein: CASSVPGTSWNEQFF.

This clone was seen just once. The chain links TRBV9 to TRBJ2-7; 7 bases are a match to TRBD1. The V gene's germline CDR1 is SGDLS and CDR2 YYNGEE. The CDR3 contains 15 residues. V shed 3 bases and J 5 bases; nucleotides not matched to a gene: 11. CDR3 amino acids: CASSEGDRASDEQYF. In DNA form, the CDR3 reads TGTGCCAGCAGCGAGGGAGACAGGGCAAGCGACGAGCAGTACTTC. Drawing the rest from reference TRBV9 and TRBJ2-7, the complete variable domain is DSGVTQTPKHLITATGQRVTLRCSPRSGDLSVYWYQQSLDQGLQFLIQYYNGEERAKGNILERFSAQQFPDLHSELNLSSLELGDSALYFCASSEGDRASDEQYFGPGTRLTVT.

The chain carries TRBV6-4 and TRBJ2-1, with TRBD2 matching 9 bases. The germline V gene encodes CDR1 MRHNA and CDR2 SNTAGT. The V gene end was trimmed by 8 bases and the J gene end by 8 bases; junction bases not matched to a gene: 7. The length of the CDR3 is 13 residues. The CDR3 region has the DNA TGTGCCAGCGGGAGCGGGGGGCGTGATGAGCAGTTCTTC. Amino acid sequence: CASGSGGRDEQFF.

The V gene is TRBV4-3, the J gene TRBJ2-7, with 14 bases matching TRBD2. In germline, CDR1 is LGHNA, CDR2 YSLEER. The CDR3 has 16 residues. Trimming took 4 bases from V and 2 from J; bases not matched to a gene: 4. The CDR3 DNA sequence: TGCGCCAGCAGCCGGAGACTAGCGGGGGGGCCCTACGAGCAGTACTTC. Translated, it gives CASSRRLAGGPYEQYF.

The J gene is TRBJ2-7, the V gene TRBV27, with 10 bases identical to TRBD1. Per germline, CDR1 MNHEY and CDR2 SMNVEV (reference sequence). This CDR3 has 15 amino acids. The V segment lost 6 bases and the J segment 2 bases; nucleotides outside the gene matches: 7. CDR3: CASSPSGTGAYEQYF. The CDR3 region has the DNA TGTGCCAGCAGCCCCTCCGGGACAGGGGCCTACGAGCAGTACTTC.

V is TRBV7-9 and J is TRBJ2-4; D might be TRBD1 (6 bases). This CDR3 contains 16 residues. V shed 7 bases and J shed 0 bases, with 16 bases lying between them. The germline CDR1 and CDR2 sequences are SEHNR and FQNEAQ (reference sequence). The CDR3 nucleotides read TGTGCCAGCACCGGACAGTCCCCTTTAGCCAAAAACATTCAGTACTTC. Translated, it gives CASTGQSPLAKNIQYF.

J is TRBJ2-3 and V is TRBV7-9, with 8 bases that match TRBD1. The CDR3 loop spans 18 amino acids. V trimming: 6 bases; J trimming: 1 base; junction bases outside the gene matches: 15. Germline V gives CDR1 SEHNR, CDR2 FQNEAQ (reference sequence). The CDR3 coding sequence is TGTGCCAGCAGTCCCATAATCGCAGGGGGCAGAGGCACAGATACGCAGTATTTT. The encoded protein is CASSPIIAGGRGTDTQYF.

In nucleotides, the CDR3 is TGTGCCACCCAGGGGCAGGGAGAGACCCAGTACTTC. Translation: CATQGQGETQYF. This rearrangement joins TRBV2 to TRBJ2-5; D may be TRBD1 (6 bases). The germline CDR1 and CDR2 sequences are SNHLY and FYNNEI. V shed 10 bases and J shed 4 bases, with 13 bases lying between them. This CDR3 contains 12 residues.

The chain employs TRBV9 and TRBJ2-5, with 9 bases aligning to TRBD1. The ends lost 2 bases at V and 1 base at J; junction bases unmatched: 12. CDR3 length: 18 amino acids. Germline V lookup: CDR1 SGDLS, CDR2 YYNGEE. The CDR3, as DNA: TGTGCCAGCAGCGTGGGGACAGGGTCACAGGGGGCCCAAGAGACCCAGTACTTC. Its protein product is CASSVGTGSQGAQETQYF.

The rearrangement joins TRBV29-1 to TRBJ1-2; 10 bases match TRBD1. Trimming took 1 base from V and 8 from J; bases not matched to a gene: 7. The CDR3 has 14 amino acids. CDR1 is SQVTM and CDR2 is ANQGSEA in the germline V gene. The CDR3 nucleotides read TGCAGCGTTGAAGGCGGGACAGGGGCCCGGGGCTACACCTTC. Protein: CSVEGGTGARGYTF.

V usage is TRBV7-9 and J usage is TRBJ2-5; D remains ambiguous. From germline, CDR1 is SEHNR and CDR2 FQNEAQ (reference sequence). This CDR3 has 13 residues. V dropped 3 bases and J dropped 5 bases, with 10 bases sitting between them. The CDR3 coding sequence is TGTGCCAGCAGCTTGGGCGGAGACGAGACCCAGTACTTC. This gives the protein CASSLGGDETQYF.

Only one count was recorded for this clone. CDR3 bases: TGTGCCAGCAGCTGGCAGGTTTCCTACGAGCAGTACTTC. This codes for CASSWQVSYEQYF. J is TRBJ2-7 and V is TRBV7-9; D call uncertain. There are 13 residues in the CDR3. In germline, CDR1 is SEHNR, CDR2 FQNEAQ (reference sequence). V was pared by 4 bases and J by 1 base, with 8 bases between.

This clone was found a few times. The chain is built from TRBV9 and TRBJ2-5; 10 bases fit TRBD2. J lost 2 bases, V lost 3 bases, and 10 bases had no gene match. Germline CDR1 SGDLS, CDR2 YYNGEE. The CDR3 covers 17 residues. CDR3 amino acids: CASSDPAEAGGQETQYF. The DNA for the CDR3 is TGTGCCAGCAGCGACCCTGCGGAAGCGGGGGGGCAAGAGACCCAGTACTTC.

Only a few counts were recorded for this clone. The chain combines TRBV14 with TRBJ2-2, with D tentatively TRBD1 or TRBD2 (5 bases each). CDR1 and CDR2 (germline): SGHDN, FVKESK. The CDR3 totals 16 residues. Trimming cost V 7 bases and J 0 bases, with 15 bases left between them. CDR3 in amino acids: CASTPGSISNTGELFF. The CDR3 nucleotides read TGTGCCAGCACCCCAGGGAGCATTTCGAACACCGGGGAGCTGTTTTTT.

This clone was counted a single time. The CDR3 protein is CASSLLLPHTDTQYF. Written as DNA, the CDR3 is TGTGCCAGCAGCTTATTACTCCCACACACAGATACGCAGTATTTT. V usage is TRBV7-9 and J usage is TRBJ2-3, with D unresolved. Germline CDR1 SEHNR, CDR2 FQNEAQ (reference sequence). The CDR3 length is 15 residues. Trimming took 2 bases from V and 2 from J, leaving 11 bases between them.

V gene TRBV29-1 combines with J gene TRBJ1-1; a possible D gene is TRBD1 (5 bases). V was cut by 4 bases and J by 2 bases, with 14 bases left in between. The germline V gene encodes CDR1 SQVTM and CDR2 ANQGSEA. The CDR3 sequence is 14 residues long. The CDR3 region is CSVVRQTANTEAFF. DNA for the CDR3: TGCAGCGTTGTACGTCAGACAGCAAACACTGAAGCTTTCTTT.

This clone showed up just once. The gene calls are TRBV30 and TRBJ2-1; D may correspond to TRBD1 or TRBD2 (5 bases each). Trimming cost V 5 bases and J 9 bases, with 14 bases left between them. Germline V gene data show CDR1 as GTSNPN and CDR2 as SVGIG (reference sequence). The CDR3 loop spans 12 amino acids. The CDR3 loop reads CAWGTGSAEQFF. The CDR3, as DNA: TGTGCCTGGGGGACGGGTAGCGCTGAGCAGTTCTTC.

The genes are TRBV9 and TRBJ1-3; no reliable D call. This CDR3 region has 16 residues. Germline V gene sequence: CDR1 SGDLS, CDR2 YYNGEE. Trimming removed 3 bases from V and 0 bases from J, with 13 bases in between. The CDR3 here is CASSARRKSSGNTIYF. CDR3 sequence (DNA): TGTGCCAGCAGCGCCCGCAGGAAGAGCTCTGGAAACACCATATATTTT.

V and J are TRBV2 and TRBJ1-1, with 10 bases that match TRBD1. The CDR3 is made up of 13 amino acids. Germline V gives CDR1 SNHLY, CDR2 FYNNEI. J gave up 3 bases and V 7 bases, and 2 bases lay outside the gene matches. This chain's CDR3 is CASKDRGYTEAFF. CDR3 nucleotides: TGTGCCAGCAAGGACAGGGGGTACACTGAAGCTTTCTTT.

The genes are TRBV6-5 and TRBJ2-2; D possibly uses TRBD1 or TRBD2 (5 bases each). This CDR3 contains 15 residues. V dropped 2 bases and J dropped 0 bases, with 7 bases sitting between them. The germline V gene encodes CDR1 MNHEY and CDR2 SVGAGI. CDR3 DNA: TGTGCCAGCAGTTACGAGGGGCCGAACACCGGGGAGCTGTTTTTT. This codes for CASSYEGPNTGELFF.

This clone was seen only once. The V call is TRBV19, the J call TRBJ2-2; 8 bases agree with TRBD1. The CDR3 runs to 13 residues. After removal of 10 bases from V and 7 bases from J, the junction contained 8 bases not matched to a gene. Germline CDR1 is LNHDA and CDR2 is SQIVND (reference sequence). CDR3 DNA sequence: TGTGCCACCTCGACAGGGGAGATCGGGGAGCTGTTTTTT. Encoded protein: CATSTGEIGELFF. The whole variable domain, filled in from reference TRBV19 and TRBJ2-2, reads DGGITQSPKYLFRKEGQNVTLSCEQNLNHDAMYWYRQDPGQGLRLIYYSQIVNDFQKGDIAEGYSVSREKKESFPLTVTSAQKNPTAFYLCATSTGEIGELFFGEGSRLTVL.

The rearrangement links TRBV7-2 to TRBJ2-7; D unresolved. The V gene lost 1 base and the J gene lost 5 bases, with 3 bases spanning the gap. Germline V gives CDR1 SGHTA, CDR2 FQGNSA. This CDR3 has 11 amino acids. Written as DNA, the CDR3 is TGTGCCAGCAGCTTAGGTAACGAGCAGTACTTC. It specifies CASSLGNEQYF.

This chain links TRBV29-1 with TRBJ2-7; no clear D gene. The CDR3 sequence is 13 residues long. Germline-derived CDR1 and CDR2 are SQVTM and ANQGSEA. Trimming stripped 0 bases from V and 1 base from J, with 7 bases between. The CDR3 reads CSVEDRSSYEQYF. The CDR3 region has the DNA TGCAGCGTTGAAGATCGCAGTTCCTACGAGCAGTACTTC.